This record looks at one T cell receptor beta chain sequence and its context. There is no known antigen for this receptor. Sequence at one end of the junction differs from germline and may be a read error. The method behind the library was the immunoSEQ multiplex PCR assay. TCRdb holds this immuneACCESS table with in-frame rearrangements only. Some clones are missing; in checked studies, unresolved V genes explain under half, and the rest has no known cause. This sample is represented by some 85,000 clones; 94% of them were singletons. About 0.39% of the sample is in the top ten clones. Taken from the germline V gene (reference sequence), the CDR1 and CDR2 loops are SEHNR and FQNEAQ. Its CDR3 holds 10 amino acids, cysteine through phenylalanine. Of all the DNA, just the CDR3 is kept, 30 bases in frame from base 1. These data come from a study of technical replicates of blood from several donors (dated by TCRdb to the late 2010s).

The chain is made from TRBV7-9 and TRBJ2-6, with TRBD1 perhaps the D gene, on 5 matching bases. The clonotype comes from a human donor in good health. Sequencing input: T cells isolated from PBMCs. The nucleotide sequence is given as TGCAGGGCTGGGGCCAACGTCCTGACTTTC. It is translated as CRAGANVLTF.